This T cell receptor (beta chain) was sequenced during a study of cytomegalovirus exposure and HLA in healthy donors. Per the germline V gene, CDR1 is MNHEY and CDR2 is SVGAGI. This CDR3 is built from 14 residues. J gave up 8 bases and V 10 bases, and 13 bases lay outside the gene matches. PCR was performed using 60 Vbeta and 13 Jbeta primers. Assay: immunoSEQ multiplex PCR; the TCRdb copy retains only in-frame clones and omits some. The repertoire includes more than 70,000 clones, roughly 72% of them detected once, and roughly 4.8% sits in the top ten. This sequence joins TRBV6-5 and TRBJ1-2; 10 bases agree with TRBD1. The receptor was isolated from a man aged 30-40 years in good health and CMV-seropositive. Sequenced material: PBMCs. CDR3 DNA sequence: TGTGCCACAAACCACGACAGGGGGCGGGGCGGCTACACCTTC. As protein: CATNHDRGRGGYTF.